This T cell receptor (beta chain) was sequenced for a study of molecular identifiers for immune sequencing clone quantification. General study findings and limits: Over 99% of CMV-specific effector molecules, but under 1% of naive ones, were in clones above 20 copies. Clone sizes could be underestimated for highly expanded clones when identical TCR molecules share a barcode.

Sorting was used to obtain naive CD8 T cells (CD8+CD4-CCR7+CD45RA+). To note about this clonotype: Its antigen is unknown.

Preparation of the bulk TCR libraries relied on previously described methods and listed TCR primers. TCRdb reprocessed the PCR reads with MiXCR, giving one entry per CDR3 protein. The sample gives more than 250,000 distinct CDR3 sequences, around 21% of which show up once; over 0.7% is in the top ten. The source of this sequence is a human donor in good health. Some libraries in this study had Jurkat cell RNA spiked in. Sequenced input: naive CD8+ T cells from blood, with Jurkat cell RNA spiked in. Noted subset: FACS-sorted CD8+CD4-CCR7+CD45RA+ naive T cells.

The CDR3 region is CASTHGPGDYQTDTQYF. DNA for the CDR3: TGTGCCAGCACCCACGGGCCAGGGGACTACCAGACAGATACGCAGTATTTT. The genes are TRBV27 and TRBJ2-3; possibly TRBD2 for D (7 bases). From germline, CDR1 is MNHEY and CDR2 SMNVEV (reference sequence). Trimming stripped 7 bases from V and 3 bases from J, with 23 bases between. The CDR3 loop spans 17 amino acids.